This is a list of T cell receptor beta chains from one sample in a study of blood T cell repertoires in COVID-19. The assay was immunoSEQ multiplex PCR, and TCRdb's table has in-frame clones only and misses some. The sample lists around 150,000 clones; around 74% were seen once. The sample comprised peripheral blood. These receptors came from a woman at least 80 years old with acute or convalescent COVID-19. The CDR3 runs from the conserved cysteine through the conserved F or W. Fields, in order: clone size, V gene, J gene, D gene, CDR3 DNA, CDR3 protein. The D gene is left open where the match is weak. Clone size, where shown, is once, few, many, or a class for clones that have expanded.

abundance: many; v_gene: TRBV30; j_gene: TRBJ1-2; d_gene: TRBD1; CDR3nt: TGTGTCATTGGAAAGCAGGGGGCCAACTATGGCTACACCTTC; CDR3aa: CVIGKQGANYGYTF
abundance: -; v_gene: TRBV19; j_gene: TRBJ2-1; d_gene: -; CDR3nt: TGTGCCAGTAGTATTCAGAGGGACTACAATGAGCAGTTCTTC; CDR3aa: CASSIQRDYNEQFF